The clone carrying this TCR beta chain appeared once. The sample is drawn from a study of blood T cell repertoires in COVID-19. The repertoire was sequenced with immunoSEQ multiplex PCR; TCRdb's copy has only in-frame clones and lacks some. The sample holds under 250,000 clones, over 80% seen once. There are 13 residues in the CDR3. The germline CDR1 and CDR2 sequences are SNHLY and FYNNEI. V was shortened by 2 bases and J by 5 bases, with 9 bases between the two germline ends. Grouping used clinical history reported by participants in a survey and questionnaire. This clonotype originated in a woman between 35 and 50 years old who had been exposed to COVID-19. Sequencing was carried out using PBMCs or T cells enriched from blood (not recorded which). The chain is built from TRBV2 and TRBJ1-2; D possibly corresponds to TRBD1 (5 bases). DNA of the CDR3: TGTGCCAGCAGTGAAATCCGGGGGTATGGCTACACCTTC. Translating gives CASSEIRGYGYTF.